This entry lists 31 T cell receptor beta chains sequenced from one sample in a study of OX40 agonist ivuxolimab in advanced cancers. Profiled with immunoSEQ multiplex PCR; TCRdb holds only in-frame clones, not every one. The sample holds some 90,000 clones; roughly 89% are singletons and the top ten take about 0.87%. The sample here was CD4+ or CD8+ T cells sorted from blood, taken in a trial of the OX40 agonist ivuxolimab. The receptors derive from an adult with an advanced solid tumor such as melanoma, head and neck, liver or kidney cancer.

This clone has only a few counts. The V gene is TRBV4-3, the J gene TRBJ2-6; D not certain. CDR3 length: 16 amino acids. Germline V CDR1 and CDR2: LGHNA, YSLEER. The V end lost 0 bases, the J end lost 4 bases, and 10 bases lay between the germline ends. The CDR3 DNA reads TGCGCCAGCAGCCAAGAATTGGGCTCCGGGGCCAACGTCCTGACTTTC. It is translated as CASSQELGSGANVLTF.

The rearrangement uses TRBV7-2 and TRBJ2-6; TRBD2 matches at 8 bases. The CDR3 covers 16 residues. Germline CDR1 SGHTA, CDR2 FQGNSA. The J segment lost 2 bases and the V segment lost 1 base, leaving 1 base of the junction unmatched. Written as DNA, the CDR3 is TGTGCCAGCAGCTTAGGCGGGGGGACTGGGGCCAACGTCCTGACTTTC. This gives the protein CASSLGGGTGANVLTF.

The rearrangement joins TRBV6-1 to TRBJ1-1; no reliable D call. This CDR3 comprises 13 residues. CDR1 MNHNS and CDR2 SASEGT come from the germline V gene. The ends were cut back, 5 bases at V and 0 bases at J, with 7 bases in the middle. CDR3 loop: CASSLDVNTEAFF. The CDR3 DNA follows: TGTGCCAGCAGTTTAGATGTGAACACTGAAGCTTTCTTT.

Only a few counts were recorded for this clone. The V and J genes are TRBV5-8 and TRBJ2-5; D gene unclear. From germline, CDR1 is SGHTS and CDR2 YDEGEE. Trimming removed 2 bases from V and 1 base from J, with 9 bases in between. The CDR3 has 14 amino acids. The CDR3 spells CASSFRRFQETQYF. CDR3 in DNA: TGTGCCAGCAGCTTCCGCAGGTTCCAAGAGACCCAGTACTTC.

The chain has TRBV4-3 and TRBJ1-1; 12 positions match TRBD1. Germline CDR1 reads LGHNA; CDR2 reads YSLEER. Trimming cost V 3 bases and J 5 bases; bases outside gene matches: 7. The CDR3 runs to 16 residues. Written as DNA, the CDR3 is TGCGCCAGCAGCCAGACCGGGACAGGGGGCGTGACTGAAGCTTTCTTT. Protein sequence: CASSQTGTGGVTEAFF.

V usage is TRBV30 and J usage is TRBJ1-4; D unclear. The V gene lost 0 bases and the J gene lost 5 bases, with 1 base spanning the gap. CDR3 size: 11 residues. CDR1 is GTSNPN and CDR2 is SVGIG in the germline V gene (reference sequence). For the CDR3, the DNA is TGTGCCTGGAGTGTAAATGAAAAACTGTTTTTT. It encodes CAWSVNEKLFF.

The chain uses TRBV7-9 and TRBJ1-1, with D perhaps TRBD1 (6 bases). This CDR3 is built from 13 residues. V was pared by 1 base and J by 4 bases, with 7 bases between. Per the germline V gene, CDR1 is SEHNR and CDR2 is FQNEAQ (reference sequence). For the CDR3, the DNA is TGTGCCAGCAGCTTAGAGGGGGGCACTGAAGCTTTCTTT. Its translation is CASSLEGGTEAFF. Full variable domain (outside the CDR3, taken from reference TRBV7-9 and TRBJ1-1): DTGVSQNPRHKITKRGQNVTFRCDPISEHNRLYWYRQTLGQGPEFLTYFQNEAQLEKSRLLSDRFSAERPKGSFSTLEIQRTEQGDSAMYLCASSLEGGTEAFFGQGTRLTVV.

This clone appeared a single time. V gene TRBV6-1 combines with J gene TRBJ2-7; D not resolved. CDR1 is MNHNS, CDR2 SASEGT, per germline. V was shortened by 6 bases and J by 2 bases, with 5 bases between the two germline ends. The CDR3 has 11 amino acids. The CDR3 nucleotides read TGTGCCAGCAGCCGAACCTACGAGCAGTACTTC. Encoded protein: CASSRTYEQYF.

CDR3 loop: CASSGLAGGIGSYNEQFF. The CDR3 nucleotides are TGTGCCAGCTCCGGACTAGCGGGAGGGATCGGCTCCTACAATGAGCAGTTCTTC. The chain joins TRBV7-9 to TRBJ2-1; 15 bases fit TRBD2. The J segment lost 0 bases and the V segment lost 8 bases, leaving 8 bases of the junction unmatched. This CDR3 contains 18 residues. Germline V lookup: CDR1 SEHNR, CDR2 FQNEAQ (reference sequence).

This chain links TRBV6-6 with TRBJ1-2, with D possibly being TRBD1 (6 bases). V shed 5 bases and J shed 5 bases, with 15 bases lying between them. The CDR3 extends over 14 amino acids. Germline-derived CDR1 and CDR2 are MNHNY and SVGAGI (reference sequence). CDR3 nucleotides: TGTGCCAGCAGTCAACCGGGTCAGGGGTATGGCTACACCTTC. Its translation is CASSQPGQGYGYTF.

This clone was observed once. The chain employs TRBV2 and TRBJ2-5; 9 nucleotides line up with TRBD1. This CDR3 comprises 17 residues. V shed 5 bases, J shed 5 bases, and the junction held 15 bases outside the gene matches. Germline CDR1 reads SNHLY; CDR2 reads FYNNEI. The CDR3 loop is CASSRRTGVFGEETQYF. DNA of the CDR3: TGTGCCAGCAGTAGACGGACAGGGGTGTTCGGGGAGGAGACCCAGTACTTC. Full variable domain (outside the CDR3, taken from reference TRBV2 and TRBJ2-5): EPEVTQTPSHQVTQMGQEVILRCVPISNHLYFYWYRQILGQKVEFLVSFYNNEISEKSEIFDDQFSVERPDGSNFTLKIRSTKLEDSAMYFCASSRRTGVFGEETQYFGPGTRLLVL.

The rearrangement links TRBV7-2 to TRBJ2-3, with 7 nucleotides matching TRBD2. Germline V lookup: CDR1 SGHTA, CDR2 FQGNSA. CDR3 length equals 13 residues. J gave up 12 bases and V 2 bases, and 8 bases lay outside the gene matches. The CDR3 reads CASSLPGGSTQYF. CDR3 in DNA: TGTGCCAGCAGCTTACCGGGAGGAAGTACACAGTATTTT.

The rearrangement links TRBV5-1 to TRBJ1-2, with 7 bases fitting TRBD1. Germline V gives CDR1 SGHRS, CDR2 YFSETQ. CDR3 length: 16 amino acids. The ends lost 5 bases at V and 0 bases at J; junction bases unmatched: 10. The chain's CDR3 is CASSYVPGQSNYGYTF. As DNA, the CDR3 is TGCGCCAGCAGTTACGTCCCGGGACAGTCTAACTATGGCTACACCTTC.

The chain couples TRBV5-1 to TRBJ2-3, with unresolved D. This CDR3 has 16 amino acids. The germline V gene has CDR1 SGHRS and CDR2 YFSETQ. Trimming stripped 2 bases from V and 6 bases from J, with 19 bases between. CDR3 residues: CASSFLGRSSSDTQYF. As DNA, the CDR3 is TGCGCCAGCAGCTTCCTTGGGCGTAGCTCTTCGGATACGCAGTATTTT. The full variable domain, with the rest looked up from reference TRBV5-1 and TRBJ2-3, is KAGVTQTPRYLIKTRGQQVTLSCSPISGHRSVSWYQQTPGQGLQFLFEYFSETQRNKGNFPGRFSGRQFSNSRSEMNVSTLELGDSALYLCASSFLGRSSSDTQYFGPGTRLTVL.

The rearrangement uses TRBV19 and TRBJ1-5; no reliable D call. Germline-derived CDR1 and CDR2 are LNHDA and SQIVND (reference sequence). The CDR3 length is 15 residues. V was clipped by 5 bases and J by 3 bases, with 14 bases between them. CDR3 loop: CASSPLGRYNQPQHF. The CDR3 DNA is TGTGCCAGTAGTCCCCTCGGGCGGTACAATCAGCCCCAGCATTTT.

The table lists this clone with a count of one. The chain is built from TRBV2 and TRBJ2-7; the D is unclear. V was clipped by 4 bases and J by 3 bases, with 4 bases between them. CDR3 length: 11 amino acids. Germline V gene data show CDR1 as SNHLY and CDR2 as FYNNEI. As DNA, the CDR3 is TGTGCCAGCAGTGTGGGCTACGAGCAGTACTTC. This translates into CASSVGYEQYF. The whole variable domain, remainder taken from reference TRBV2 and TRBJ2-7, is EPEVTQTPSHQVTQMGQEVILRCVPISNHLYFYWYRQILGQKVEFLVSFYNNEISEKSEIFDDQFSVERPDGSNFTLKIRSTKLEDSAMYFCASSVGYEQYFGPGTRLTVT.

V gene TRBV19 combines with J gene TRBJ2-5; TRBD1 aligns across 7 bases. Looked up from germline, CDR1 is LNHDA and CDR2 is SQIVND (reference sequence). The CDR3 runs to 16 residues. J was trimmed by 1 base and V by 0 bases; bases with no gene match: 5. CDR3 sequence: CASSIDVAGGQETQYF. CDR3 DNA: TGTGCCAGTAGTATAGATGTGGCAGGGGGCCAAGAGACCCAGTACTTC.

The CDR3 nucleotides read TGTGCCAGCAGCTTAGTGGTGAATGTCATGGAAAAACTGTTTTTT. Protein product: CASSLVVNVMEKLFF. The rearrangement links TRBV7-2 to TRBJ1-4; D not resolved. Trimming took off 1 base at V and 8 bases at J, with 14 bases between the two ends. There are 15 residues in the CDR3. Germline CDR1 is SGHTA and CDR2 is FQGNSA.

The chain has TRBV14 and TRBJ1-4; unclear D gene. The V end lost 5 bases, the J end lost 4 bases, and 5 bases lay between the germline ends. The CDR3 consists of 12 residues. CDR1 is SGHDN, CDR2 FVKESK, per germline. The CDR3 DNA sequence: TGTGCCAGCAGCTCGATTAATGAAAAACTGTTTTTT. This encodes CASSSINEKLFF.

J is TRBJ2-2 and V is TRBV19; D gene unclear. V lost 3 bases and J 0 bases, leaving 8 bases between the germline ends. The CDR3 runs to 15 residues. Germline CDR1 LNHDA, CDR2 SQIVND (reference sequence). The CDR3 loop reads CASSMSAANTGELFF. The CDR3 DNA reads TGTGCCAGTAGTATGAGCGCAGCGAACACCGGGGAGCTGTTTTTT.

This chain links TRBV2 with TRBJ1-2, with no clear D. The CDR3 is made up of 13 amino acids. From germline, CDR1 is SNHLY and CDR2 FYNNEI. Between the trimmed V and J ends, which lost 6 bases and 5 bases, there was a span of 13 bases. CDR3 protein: CASRPEAAYGYTF. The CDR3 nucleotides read TGTGCCAGCAGGCCGGAGGCAGCTTATGGCTACACCTTC.

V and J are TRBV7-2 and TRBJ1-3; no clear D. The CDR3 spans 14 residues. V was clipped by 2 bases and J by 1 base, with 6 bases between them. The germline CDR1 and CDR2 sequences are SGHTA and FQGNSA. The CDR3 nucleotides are TGTGCCAGCAGCTTACATGGGTCTGGAAACACCATATATTTT. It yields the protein CASSLHGSGNTIYF.

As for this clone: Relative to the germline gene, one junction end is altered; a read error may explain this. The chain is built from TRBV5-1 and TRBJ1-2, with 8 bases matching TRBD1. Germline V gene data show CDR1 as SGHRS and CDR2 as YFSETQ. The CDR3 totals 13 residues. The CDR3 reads CASSVGTGRLGYF. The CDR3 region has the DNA TGCGCCAGCAGCGTCGGGACAGGCCGGCTGGGTTACTTC.

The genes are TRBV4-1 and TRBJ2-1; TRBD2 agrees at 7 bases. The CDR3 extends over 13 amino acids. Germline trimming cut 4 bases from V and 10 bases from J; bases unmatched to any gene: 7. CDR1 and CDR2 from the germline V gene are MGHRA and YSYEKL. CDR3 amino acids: CASSLNGGGEQFF. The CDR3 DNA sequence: TGCGCCAGCAGCCTTAATGGGGGAGGGGAGCAGTTCTTC.

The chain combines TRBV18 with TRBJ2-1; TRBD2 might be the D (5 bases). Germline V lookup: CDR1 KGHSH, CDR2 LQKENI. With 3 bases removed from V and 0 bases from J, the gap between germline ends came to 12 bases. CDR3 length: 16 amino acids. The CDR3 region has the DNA TGTGCCAGCTCACCCTTGGCGGGCTACTCCTACAATGAGCAGTTCTTC. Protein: CASSPLAGYSYNEQFF.

This CDR3 reads CASSSLDRGGYTF. The CDR3 DNA reads TGTGCCAGCAGTTCCCTGGACAGGGGGGGCTACACCTTC. The chain has TRBV6-6 and TRBJ1-2, with 10 bases aligning to TRBD1. CDR1 and CDR2 from the germline V gene are MNHNY and SVGAGI (reference sequence). V trimming: 4 bases; J trimming: 8 bases; junction bases outside the gene matches: 4. This CDR3 region has 13 residues.

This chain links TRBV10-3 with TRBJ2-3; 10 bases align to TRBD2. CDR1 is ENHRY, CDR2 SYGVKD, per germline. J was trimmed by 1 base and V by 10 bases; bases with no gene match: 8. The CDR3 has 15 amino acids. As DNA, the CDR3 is TGTGCCAGCCAGGGGAGCGGGGGGGGCACAGATACGCAGTATTTT. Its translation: CASQGSGGGTDTQYF.

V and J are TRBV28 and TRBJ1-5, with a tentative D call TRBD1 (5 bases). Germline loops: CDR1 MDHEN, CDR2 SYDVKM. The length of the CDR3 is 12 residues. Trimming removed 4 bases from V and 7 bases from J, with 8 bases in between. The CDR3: CASSSRAQPQHF. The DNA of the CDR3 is TGTGCCAGCAGTTCCAGGGCACAGCCCCAGCATTTT.

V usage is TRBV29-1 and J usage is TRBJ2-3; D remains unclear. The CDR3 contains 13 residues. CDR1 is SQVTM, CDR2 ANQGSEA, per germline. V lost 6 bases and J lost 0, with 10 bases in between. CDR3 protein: CSVGITSTDTQYF. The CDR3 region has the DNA TGCAGCGTGGGCATAACTAGCACAGATACGCAGTATTTT.

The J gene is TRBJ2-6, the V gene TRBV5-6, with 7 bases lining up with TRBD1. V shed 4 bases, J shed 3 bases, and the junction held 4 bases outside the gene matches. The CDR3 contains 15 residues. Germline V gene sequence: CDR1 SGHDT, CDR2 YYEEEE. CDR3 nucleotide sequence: TGTGCCAGCAGCGGGGACAGAGGTGGGGCCAACGTCCTGACTTTC. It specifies CASSGDRGGANVLTF.

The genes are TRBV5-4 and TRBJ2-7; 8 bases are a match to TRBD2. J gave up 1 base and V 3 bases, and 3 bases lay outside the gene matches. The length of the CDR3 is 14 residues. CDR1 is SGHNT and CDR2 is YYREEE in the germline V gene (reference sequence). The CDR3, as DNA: TGTGCCAGCAGCTCCCAGCGGGGGTCCTACGAGCAGTACTTC. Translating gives CASSSQRGSYEQYF.